This is a list of T cell receptor beta chains from one sample in a study of blood T cell repertoires in COVID-19. Method: immunoSEQ multiplex PCR; TCRdb's copy keeps in-frame clones and lacks some. This sample carries 150,000 or so clones, about four fifths of them seen once, and the ten largest clones take about 2.9%. Sample: peripheral blood. The origin of the receptors is an elderly woman with acute or convalescent COVID-19. The CDR3 runs from the conserved cysteine through the conserved F or W. Fields, in order: V gene, J gene, CDR3 protein.

v_call: TRBV11-2; j_call: TRBJ2-5; cdr3_aa: CASSLMAGGLQETQYF
v_call: TRBV4-1; j_call: TRBJ2-1; cdr3_aa: CASSQSGTGRGEQFF
v_call: TRBV7-9; j_call: TRBJ1-6; cdr3_aa: CASSYRDRGSPLHF
v_call: TRBV5-1; j_call: TRBJ1-2; cdr3_aa: CASSLSTVYGYTF
v_call: TRBV7-2; j_call: TRBJ2-3; cdr3_aa: CASSLVSGGLKEGTQYF
v_call: TRBV5-1; j_call: TRBJ1-4; cdr3_aa: CASSWGQGEKLFF
v_call: TRBV9; j_call: TRBJ2-7; cdr3_aa: CASSGDTREGYEQYF
v_call: TRBV4-3; j_call: TRBJ2-5; cdr3_aa: CASSQDRGSETQYF
v_call: TRBV3-1/TRBV3-2; j_call: TRBJ2-1; cdr3_aa: CASSQPGLGAVEQFF
v_call: TRBV4-3; j_call: TRBJ1-2; cdr3_aa: CASSQEGQFYGYTF
v_call: TRBV5-6; j_call: TRBJ1-1; cdr3_aa: CASSRPDRAGTEAFF
v_call: TRBV5-1; j_call: TRBJ1-2; cdr3_aa: CASSLGVGRPIYGYTF
v_call: TRBV30; j_call: TRBJ1-2; cdr3_aa: CAWSGKGNYGYTF
v_call: TRBV27; j_call: TRBJ2-2; cdr3_aa: CASRTGQGVYTGELFF
v_call: TRBV27; j_call: TRBJ1-5; cdr3_aa: CASSLSQVVQPQHF
v_call: TRBV27; j_call: TRBJ1-4; cdr3_aa: CASSPLTVRANEKLFF
v_call: TRBV3-1/TRBV3-2; j_call: TRBJ1-3; cdr3_aa: CASSQQGGNTIYF
v_call: TRBV19; j_call: TRBJ2-1; cdr3_aa: CASSIEQNLGDYNEQFF